The 6 T cell receptor beta chains given below trace back to one sample, sequenced in a study of identical twins. Each CDR3 protein is one row after TCRdb ran MiXCR on the 5' RACE reads. The table records approximately 590,000 distinct CDR3 sequences, over 8.5% of them present only once. The data were also submitted as part of a second study, on yellow fever vaccine responses in identical twins.

Sequences were obtained from PBMCs. The receptors stem from a young woman in good health.

This clonotype was picked up many times. V and J are TRBV25-1 and TRBJ2-5, with a weak D call TRBD1 (7 bases). The CDR3 is 13 amino acids. Per germline, CDR1 MGHDK and CDR2 SYGVNS. The V gene lost 7 bases and the J gene lost 5 bases, with 14 bases spanning the gap. CDR3 residues: CASMEGARETQYF. CDR3 DNA: TGTGCCAGCATGGAGGGGGCCCGGGAGACCCAGTACTTC.

The rearrangement uses TRBV12-3 or TRBV12-4 and TRBJ1-4; no firm D call. The CDR3 length is 14 residues. The V end was cut by 3 bases, the J end by 3 bases, with 8 bases between. This chain's CDR3 is CASSLVGSNEKLFF. The CDR3 bases are TGTGCCAGCAGTTTGGTAGGGTCTAATGAAAAACTGTTTTTT.

This rearrangement joins TRBV19 to TRBJ2-5, with D perhaps being TRBD1 or TRBD2 (5 bases each). The germline V gene has CDR1 LNHDA and CDR2 SQIVND (reference sequence). This CDR3 is built from 16 residues. Trimming stripped 3 bases from V and 4 bases from J, with 18 bases between. The CDR3 reads CASSIVGTAKGETQYF. The CDR3 DNA reads TGTGCCAGTAGTATCGTGGGGACGGCCAAGGGAGAGACCCAGTACTTC.

The chain is built from TRBV6-2 or TRBV6-3 and TRBJ2-7, with D possibly matching TRBD2 (6 bases). The V end lost 0 bases, the J end lost 5 bases, and 11 bases lay between the germline ends. The CDR3 is 14 residues long. Germline assignment: CDR1 MNHEY and CDR2 SVGEGT. The CDR3 loop reads CASSYSGTFNEQYF. CDR3 DNA sequence: TGTGCCAGCAGTTACTCGGGGACTTTCAACGAGCAGTACTTC.

There are a few counts of this clonotype. V and J are TRBV5-1 and TRBJ1-6, with D perhaps TRBD1 (5 bases). Trimming pared 0 bases from V and 6 bases from J, leaving 13 bases between. The CDR3 contains 16 residues. Germline assignment: CDR1 SGHRS and CDR2 YFSETQ. In nucleotides, the CDR3 is TGCGCCAGCAGCTTGGGGGGTTCGGGGGTTAATTCACCCCTCCACTTT. Translation: CASSLGGSGVNSPLHF.

This chain's CDR3 is CSVEDRPSGSSSTDTQYF. The CDR3, as DNA: TGCAGCGTTGAAGATAGGCCTAGCGGGAGCTCTAGCACAGATACGCAGTATTTT. V and J are TRBV29-1 and TRBJ2-3; 10 bases agree with TRBD2. The germline V gene encodes CDR1 SQVTM and CDR2 ANQGSEA. The CDR3 runs 18 residues. V was pared by 0 bases and J by 0 bases, with 9 bases of the junction left unmatched.